A selection of T cell receptor beta chains follows, all from one sample in a study of a mutant IDH1 vaccine in newly diagnosed glioma. For these TCRs, the target antigens are not known. The repertoire was sequenced with immunoSEQ multiplex PCR; TCRdb's copy has only in-frame clones and lacks some. The table records about 38,000 clones, around 78% of them present only once. This specimen was PBMCs, taken from a glioma patient whose treatment included an IDH1 peptide vaccine. Source of these receptors: a man aged 35 to 55 with glioma. CDR3s include the opening cysteine and the closing phenylalanine or tryptophan. D genes are given only for firm matches. Expanded clones get a size class; other rows say once, few or many, or leave the size out.

V	size	D	J	DNA	CDR3
TRBV2	NA	NA	TRBJ1-2	TGTGCCAGCAGTGAAGCAGGGGCGGATGGCTACACCTTC	CASSEAGADGYTF
TRBV5-1	NA	NA	TRBJ1-6	TGCGCCAGCAGCCAGGGGCACAGGGACGTTGAGAATTCACCCCTCCACTTT	CASSQGHRDVENSPLHF
TRBV10-3	NA	TRBD2	TRBJ2-3	TGTGCCATCAGTGAGTCGGGCGGGGGGCGCACAGATACGCAGTATTTT	CAISESGGGRTDTQYF
TRBV7-2	NA	NA	TRBJ2-3	TGTGCCAGCAGCCCCAGTTGGGGCACAGATACGCAGTATTTT	CASSPSWGTDTQYF
TRBV15	NA	NA	TRBJ2-5	TGTGCCACCAGCAGACCAAACGGCGAGACCCAGTACTTC	CATSRPNGETQYF
TRBV10-2	NA	NA	TRBJ1-2	TGCGCCAGCAGTCAGGCGGGATTCGAACATGGCTACACCTTC	CASSQAGFEHGYTF
TRBV7-2	NA	NA	TRBJ2-1	TGTGCCAGCAGCTTAGCGGGGGTGGACAATGAGCAGTTCTTC	CASSLAGVDNEQFF
TRBV30	NA	NA	TRBJ2-7	TGTGCCTGGAGTGTCGCCAGGGTGGGCGAGCAGTACTTC	CAWSVARVGEQYF
TRBV27	few	NA	TRBJ1-6	TGTGCCAGCAGTTTGGCCCCTTGGGGATCACCCCTCCACTTT	CASSLAPWGSPLHF
TRBV12-5	NA	NA	TRBJ2-7	TGTGCTAGTGGTCCACCCGGGGGGCCCTTCGCCGAGCAGTACTTC	CASGPPGGPFAEQYF